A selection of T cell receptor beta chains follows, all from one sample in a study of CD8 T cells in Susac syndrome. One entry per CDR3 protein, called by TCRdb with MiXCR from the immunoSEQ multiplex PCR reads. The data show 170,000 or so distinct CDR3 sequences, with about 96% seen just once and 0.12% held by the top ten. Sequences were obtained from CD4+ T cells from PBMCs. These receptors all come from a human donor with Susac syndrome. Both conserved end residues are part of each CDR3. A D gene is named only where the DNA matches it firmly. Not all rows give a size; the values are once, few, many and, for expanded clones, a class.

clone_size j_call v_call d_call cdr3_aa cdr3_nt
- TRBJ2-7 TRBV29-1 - CSVDLPEGQYF TGCAGCGTTGACCTTCCGGAGGGGCAGTACTTC
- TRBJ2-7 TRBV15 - CATSRDGGDKYF TGTGCCACCAGCAGAGACGGAGGGGATAAGTACTTC
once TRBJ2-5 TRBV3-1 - CASSWNRAFQYF TGTGCCAGCAGCTGGAATCGGGCCTTCCAGTACTTC
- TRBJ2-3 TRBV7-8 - CASSLGSGLASTDTQYF TGTGCCAGCAGCTTAGGGTCAGGGCTAGCTAGCACAGATACGCAGTATTTT
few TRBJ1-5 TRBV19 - CASTPPERGAHQPQHF TGTGCCAGTACCCCCCCCGAGAGGGGCGCCCATCAGCCCCAGCATTTT
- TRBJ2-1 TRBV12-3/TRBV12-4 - CASSFFVGLQLNEQFF TGTGCCAGCAGTTTTTTTGTCGGACTACAACTCAATGAGCAGTTCTTC
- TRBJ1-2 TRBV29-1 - CSAQGYTF TGCAGCGCTCAGGGCTACACCTTC
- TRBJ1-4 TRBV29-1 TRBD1 CSGMTGANEKLFF TGCAGCGGTATGACAGGGGCTAATGAAAAACTGTTTTTT
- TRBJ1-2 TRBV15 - CATSRDKDRGYTF TGTGCCACCAGCAGAGATAAAGACAGAGGCTACACCTTC
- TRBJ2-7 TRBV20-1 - CSEFRPATREQYF TGCAGTGAATTTCGGCCGGCAACGCGGGAGCAGTACTTC
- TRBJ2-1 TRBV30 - CAWSSLDSHNEQFF TGTGCCTGGAGCTCCCTGGACTCACACAATGAGCAGTTCTTC
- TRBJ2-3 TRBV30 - CAWSVWARGTDTQYF TGTGCCTGGAGTGTATGGGCTAGAGGCACAGATACGCAGTATTTT
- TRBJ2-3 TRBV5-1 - CASSRGRERVDTQYF TGCGCCAGCAGCCGCGGTCGGGAGCGAGTGGATACGCAGTATTTT
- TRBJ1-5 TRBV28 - CASSFPDRYQPQHF TGTGCCAGCAGTTTCCCGGACAGATATCAGCCCCAGCATTTT
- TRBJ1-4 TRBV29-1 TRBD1 CSVAGTGGEKLFF TGCAGCGTTGCCGGGACAGGGGGTGAAAAACTGTTTTTT
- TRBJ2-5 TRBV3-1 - CASSPYRRETQYF TGTGCCAGCAGCCCATACCGGAGAGAGACCCAGTACTTC
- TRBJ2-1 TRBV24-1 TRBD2 CATSDTGLALGEQFF TGTGCCACCAGTGATACGGGACTAGCGTTGGGTGAGCAGTTCTTC
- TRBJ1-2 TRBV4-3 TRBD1 CASSGRDRKNYGYTF TGCGCCAGCAGCGGGAGGGACAGAAAGAACTATGGCTACACCTTC
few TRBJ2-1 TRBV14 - CASSPRGSHEQFF TGTGCCAGCAGCCCAAGGGGTAGTCATGAGCAGTTCTTC
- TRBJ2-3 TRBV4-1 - CASSDRTFTDTQYF TGCGCCAGCAGCGATAGAACATTTACAGATACGCAGTATTTT
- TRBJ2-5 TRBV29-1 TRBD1 CSVNRGLYQETQYF TGCAGCGTTAACAGGGGGCTCTACCAAGAGACCCAGTACTTC
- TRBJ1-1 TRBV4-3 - CASSQDQGTSSAFF TGCGCCAGCAGCCAAGATCAGGGGACGAGTTCAGCTTTCTTT
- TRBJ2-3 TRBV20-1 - CSAVPNRGTDTQYF TGCAGTGCTGTCCCCAACCGAGGCACAGATACGCAGTATTTT
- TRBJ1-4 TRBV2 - CASMGANEKLFF TGTGCCAGCATGGGGGCAAATGAAAAACTGTTTTTT
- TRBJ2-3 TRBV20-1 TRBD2 CSAREASGGSTQYF TGCAGTGCTAGAGAGGCTAGCGGGGGGAGTACGCAGTATTTT
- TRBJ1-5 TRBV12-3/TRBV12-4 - CASSLRRSNQPQHF TGTGCCAGCAGTCTCCGGCGGAGCAATCAGCCCCAGCATTTT
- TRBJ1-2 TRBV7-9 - CASSSRVGYGYTF TGTGCCAGCAGCTCGAGGGTAGGCTATGGCTACACCTTC
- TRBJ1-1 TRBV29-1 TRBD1 CSARTGSTEAFF TGCAGCGCCCGGACAGGGAGTACTGAAGCTTTCTTT
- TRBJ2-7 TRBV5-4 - CASSLVGSEQYF TGTGCCAGCAGCTTGGTTGGATCCGAGCAGTACTTC
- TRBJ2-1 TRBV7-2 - CASSPLAEQFF TGTGCCAGCAGCCCCCTAGCTGAGCAGTTCTTC
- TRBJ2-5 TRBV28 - CASSGPQETQYF TGTGCCAGCTCTGGCCCGCAAGAGACCCAGTACTTC
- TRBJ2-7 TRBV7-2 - CASTRDIRTYEQYF TGTGCCAGCACCCGGGACATCCGGACCTACGAGCAGTACTTC
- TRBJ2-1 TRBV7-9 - CASSLDGRPVDEQFF TGTGCCAGCAGCTTAGACGGCAGACCGGTGGATGAGCAGTTCTTC
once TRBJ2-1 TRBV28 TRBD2 CASSPSGRDNEQFF TGTGCCAGCAGTCCTAGCGGGAGGGACAATGAGCAGTTCTTC
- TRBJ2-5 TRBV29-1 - CSVQGFSETQYF TGCAGCGTTCAGGGATTTTCAGAGACCCAGTACTTC
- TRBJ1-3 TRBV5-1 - CASSSPGTGNTIYF TGCGCCAGCAGCTCTCCGGGTACTGGAAACACCATATATTTT
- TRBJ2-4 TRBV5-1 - CASSLGPDRSKNIQYF TGCGCCAGCAGCTTGGGGCCAGACAGGTCCAAAAACATTCAGTACTTC
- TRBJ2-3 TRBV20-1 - CSVTGRVGKGTDTQYF TGCAGTGTCACGGGAAGGGTGGGGAAGGGCACAGATACGCAGTATTTT
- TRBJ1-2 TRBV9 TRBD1 CASSVSDRAHGYTF TGTGCCAGCAGCGTCTCGGACAGGGCCCATGGCTACACCTTC
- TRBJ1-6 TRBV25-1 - CASSEDRGWGAPLHF TGTGCCAGCAGTGAAGACCGGGGGTGGGGGGCACCCCTCCACTTT
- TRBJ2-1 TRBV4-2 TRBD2 CASSHVGLAGPNEQFF TGTGCCAGCAGCCACGTCGGACTAGCGGGGCCCAATGAGCAGTTCTTC
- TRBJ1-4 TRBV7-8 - CASSPMSTNEKLFF TGTGCCAGCAGCCCCATGTCAACTAATGAAAAACTGTTTTTT
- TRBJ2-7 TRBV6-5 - CASSYLRDPYEQYF TGTGCCAGCAGTTACCTCCGGGACCCCTACGAGCAGTACTTC
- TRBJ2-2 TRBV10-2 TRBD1 CASSDPGTGGIGELFF TGCGCCAGCAGTGACCCCGGGACAGGGGGAATCGGGGAGCTGTTTTTT
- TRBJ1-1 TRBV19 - CATLGTEAFF TGTGCCACCCTGGGCACTGAAGCTTTCTTT
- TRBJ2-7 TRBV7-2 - CASREQRGEQYF TGTGCCAGCAGGGAGCAACGAGGAGAGCAGTACTTC
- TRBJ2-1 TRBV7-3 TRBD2 CASSLTTLAGGKGGQFF TGTGCCAGCAGCTTAACGACTTTAGCGGGAGGGAAGGGAGGGCAGTTCTTC